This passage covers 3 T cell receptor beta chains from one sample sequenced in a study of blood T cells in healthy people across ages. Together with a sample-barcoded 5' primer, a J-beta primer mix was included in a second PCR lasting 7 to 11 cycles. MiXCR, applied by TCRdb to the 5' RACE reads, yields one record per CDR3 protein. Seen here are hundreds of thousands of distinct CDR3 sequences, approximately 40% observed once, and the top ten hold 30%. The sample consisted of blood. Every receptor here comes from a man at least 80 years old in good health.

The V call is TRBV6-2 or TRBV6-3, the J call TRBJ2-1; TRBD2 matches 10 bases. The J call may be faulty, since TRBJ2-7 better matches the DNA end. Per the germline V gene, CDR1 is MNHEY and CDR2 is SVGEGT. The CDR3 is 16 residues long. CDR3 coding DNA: TGTGCCAGCAGAGGACTAGCGGCCGGTTCCTACAATGAGCAGTACTTC. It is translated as CASRGLAAGSYNEQYF.

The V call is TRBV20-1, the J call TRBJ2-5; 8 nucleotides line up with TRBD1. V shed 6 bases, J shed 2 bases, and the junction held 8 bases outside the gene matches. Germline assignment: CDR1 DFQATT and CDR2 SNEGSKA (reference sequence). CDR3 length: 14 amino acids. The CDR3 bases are TGCAGTGCACCAATGGGACAGGAGCAAGAGACCCAGTACTTC. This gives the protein CSAPMGQEQETQYF.

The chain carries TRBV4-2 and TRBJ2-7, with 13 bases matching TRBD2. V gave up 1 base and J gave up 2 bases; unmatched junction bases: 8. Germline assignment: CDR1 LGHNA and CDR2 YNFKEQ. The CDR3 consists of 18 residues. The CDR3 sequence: CASSQGAGLAGRTYEQYF. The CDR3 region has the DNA TGTGCCAGCAGCCAAGGCGCGGGACTAGCGGGGAGGACCTACGAGCAGTACTTC.